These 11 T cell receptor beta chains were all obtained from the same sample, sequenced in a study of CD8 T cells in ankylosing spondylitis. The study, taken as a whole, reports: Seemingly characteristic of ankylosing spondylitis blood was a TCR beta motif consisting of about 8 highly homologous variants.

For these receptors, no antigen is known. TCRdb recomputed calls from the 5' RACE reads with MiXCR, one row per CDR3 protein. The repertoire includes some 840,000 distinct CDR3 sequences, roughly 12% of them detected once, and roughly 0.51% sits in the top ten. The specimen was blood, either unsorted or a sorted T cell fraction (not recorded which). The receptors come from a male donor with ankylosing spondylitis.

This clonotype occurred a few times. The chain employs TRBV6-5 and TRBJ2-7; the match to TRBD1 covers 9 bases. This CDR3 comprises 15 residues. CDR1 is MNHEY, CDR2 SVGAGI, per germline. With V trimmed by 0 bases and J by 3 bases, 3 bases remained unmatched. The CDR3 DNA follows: TGTGCCAGCAGTTACTCTGGGACAGGGATCTACGAGCAGTACTTC. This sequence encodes CASSYSGTGIYEQYF.

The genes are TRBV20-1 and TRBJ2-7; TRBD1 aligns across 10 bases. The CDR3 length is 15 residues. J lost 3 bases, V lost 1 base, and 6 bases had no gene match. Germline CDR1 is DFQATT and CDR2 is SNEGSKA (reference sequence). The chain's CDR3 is CSARGTGGTNYEQYF. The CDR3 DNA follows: TGCAGTGCTAGAGGGACAGGGGGAACTAACTACGAGCAGTACTTC.

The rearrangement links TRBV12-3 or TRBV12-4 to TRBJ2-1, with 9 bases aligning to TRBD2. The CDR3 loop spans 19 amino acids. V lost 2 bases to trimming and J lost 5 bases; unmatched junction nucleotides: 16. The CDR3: CASSLRPLAGRESHNEQFF. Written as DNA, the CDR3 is TGTGCCAGCAGTTTAAGGCCTCTAGCGGGGCGTGAGTCCCACAATGAGCAGTTCTTC.

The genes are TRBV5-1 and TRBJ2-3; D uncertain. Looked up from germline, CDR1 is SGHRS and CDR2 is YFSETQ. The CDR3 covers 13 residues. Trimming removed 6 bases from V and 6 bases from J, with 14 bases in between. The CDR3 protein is CASTISSGDTQYF. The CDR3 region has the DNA TGCGCCAGCACCATTAGTTCCGGGGATACGCAGTATTTT.

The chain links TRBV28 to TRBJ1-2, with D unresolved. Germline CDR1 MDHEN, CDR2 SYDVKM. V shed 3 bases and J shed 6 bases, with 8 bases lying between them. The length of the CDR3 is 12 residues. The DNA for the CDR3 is TGTGCCAGCAGTTTTCGCGGCCATGGCTACACCTTC. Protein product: CASSFRGHGYTF.

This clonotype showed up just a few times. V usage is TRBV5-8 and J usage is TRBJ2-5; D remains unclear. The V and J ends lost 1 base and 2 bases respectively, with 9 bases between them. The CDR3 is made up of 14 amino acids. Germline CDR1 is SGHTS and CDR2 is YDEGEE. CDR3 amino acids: CASSLPTFQETQYF. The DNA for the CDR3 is TGTGCCAGCAGCTTGCCGACTTTTCAAGAGACCCAGTACTTC.

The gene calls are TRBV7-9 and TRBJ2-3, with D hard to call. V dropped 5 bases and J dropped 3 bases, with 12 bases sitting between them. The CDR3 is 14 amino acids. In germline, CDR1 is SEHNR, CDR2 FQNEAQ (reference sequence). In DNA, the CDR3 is TGTGCCAGCAGCCGGCGGAAGATGACAGATACGCAGTATTTT. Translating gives CASSRRKMTDTQYF.

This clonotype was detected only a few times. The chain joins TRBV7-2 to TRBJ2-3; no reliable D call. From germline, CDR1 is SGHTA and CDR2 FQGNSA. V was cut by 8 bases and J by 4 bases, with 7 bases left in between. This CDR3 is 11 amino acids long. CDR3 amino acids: CASRNADTQYF. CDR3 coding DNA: TGTGCCAGCCGGAACGCAGATACGCAGTATTTT.

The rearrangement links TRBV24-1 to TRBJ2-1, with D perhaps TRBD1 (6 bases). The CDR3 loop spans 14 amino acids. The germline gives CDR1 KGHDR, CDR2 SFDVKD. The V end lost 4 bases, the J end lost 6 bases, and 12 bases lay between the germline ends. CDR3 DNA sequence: TGTGCCACCAGTGAACAGGGAAAGGCCAATGAGCAGTTCTTC. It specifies CATSEQGKANEQFF.

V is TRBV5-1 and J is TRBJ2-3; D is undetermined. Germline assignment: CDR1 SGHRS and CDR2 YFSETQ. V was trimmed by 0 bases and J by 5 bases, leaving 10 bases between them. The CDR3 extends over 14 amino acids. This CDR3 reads CASSLGSVQDTQYF. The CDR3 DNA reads TGCGCCAGCAGCTTGGGGTCGGTGCAAGATACGCAGTATTTT. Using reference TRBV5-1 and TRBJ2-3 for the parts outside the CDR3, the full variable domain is KAGVTQTPRYLIKTRGQQVTLSCSPISGHRSVSWYQQTPGQGLQFLFEYFSETQRNKGNFPGRFSGRQFSNSRSEMNVSTLELGDSALYLCASSLGSVQDTQYFGPGTRLTVL.

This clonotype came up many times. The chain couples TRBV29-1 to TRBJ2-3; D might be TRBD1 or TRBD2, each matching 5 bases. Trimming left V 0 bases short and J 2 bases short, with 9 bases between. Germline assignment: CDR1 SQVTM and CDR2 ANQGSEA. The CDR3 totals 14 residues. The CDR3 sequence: CSVEEGTDTDTQYF. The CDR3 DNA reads TGCAGCGTTGAAGAAGGGACGGACACAGATACGCAGTATTTT.